Each of the 29 T cell receptor beta chains below was sequenced from the same sample in a study of CD8 T cells in ankylosing spondylitis. TCRdb re-called the 5' RACE reads with MiXCR, one entry per CDR3 protein. The sample lists approximately 340,000 distinct CDR3 sequences; over 12% were seen once. Sequenced input: blood, either unsorted or a sorted T cell fraction (not recorded which). Every receptor here comes from a male donor with ankylosing spondylitis or in good health (not recorded which).

This clonotype was counted a few times. The genes are TRBV5-6 and TRBJ1-5, with D perhaps matching TRBD1 (5 bases). CDR3 length equals 15 residues. Germline V lookup: CDR1 SGHDT, CDR2 YYEEEE. Trimming shortened V by 5 bases and J by 1 base, and 13 bases separated the two germline ends. For the CDR3, the DNA is TGTGCCAGCAGTTGGGGACCGGACAGCAATCAGCCCCAGCATTTT. Its translation: CASSWGPDSNQPQHF.

The V call is TRBV2, the J call TRBJ2-2; D is unresolved. Germline CDR1 reads SNHLY; CDR2 reads FYNNEI. The V end lost 4 bases, the J end lost 0 bases, and 6 bases lay between the germline ends. CDR3 length: 14 residues. The CDR3 region has the DNA TGTGCCAGCAGTGTCGGAGCGAACACCGGGGAGCTGTTTTTT. It yields the protein CASSVGANTGELFF.

This clonotype was observed a few times. The rearrangement joins TRBV12-3 or TRBV12-4 to TRBJ2-1; possible D gene TRBD2, 6 bases. The V gene lost 6 bases and the J gene lost 11 bases, with 20 bases spanning the gap. There are 14 residues in the CDR3. CDR3 nucleotide sequence: TGTGCCAGCAGGCTGGGGGGAGCCCCAGAGAAGCAGTTCTTC. It yields the protein CASRLGGAPEKQFF.

This clonotype has a handful of counts. CDR3 DNA sequence: TGTGCCAGCAGTGGATCGGTTGGCACTGAAGCTTTCTTT. Translation: CASSGSVGTEAFF. The J gene is TRBJ1-1, the V gene TRBV12-3 or TRBV12-4, with unresolved D. V shed 5 bases and J shed 4 bases, with 11 bases lying between them. The CDR3 runs to 13 residues.

This clonotype was detected only a few times. V is TRBV7-2 and J is TRBJ2-3, with a weak D call TRBD2 (5 bases). CDR3 size: 14 residues. Germline V CDR1 and CDR2: SGHTA, FQGNSA. Deletions cut 6 bases from V and 2 bases from J, with 12 bases between. The CDR3 spells CASRLRLITDTQYF. The CDR3 coding sequence is TGTGCCAGCAGGCTGAGACTAATCACAGATACGCAGTATTTT. The entire variable domain, with the rest obtained from reference TRBV7-2 and TRBJ2-3, is as follows: GAGVSQSPSNKVTEKGKDVELRCDPISGHTALYWYRQSLGQGLEFLIYFQGNSAPDKSGLPSDRFSAERTGGSVSTLTIQRTQQEDSAVYLCASRLRLITDTQYFGPGTRLTVL.

The chain uses TRBV14 and TRBJ2-7; 9 bases are a match to TRBD2. Germline assignment: CDR1 SGHDN and CDR2 FVKESK. The length of the CDR3 is 16 residues. Trimming removed 1 base from V and 1 base from J; junction bases left unmatched: 5. The CDR3 DNA is TGTGCCAGCAGCCAAGGGCTAGCGGGATTTTCCTACGAGCAGTACTTC. This sequence encodes CASSQGLAGFSYEQYF.

This clonotype was detected many times. This sequence joins TRBV12-3 or TRBV12-4 and TRBJ2-2; D is undetermined. Trimming cost V 6 bases and J 1 base, with 12 bases left between them. This CDR3 is built from 15 residues. CDR3 protein: CASSPGPLNTGELFF. The CDR3 region has the DNA TGTGCCAGCAGCCCCGGGCCCTTGAACACCGGGGAGCTGTTTTTT.

At least ten counts were recorded for this clonotype. The rearrangement links TRBV5-1 to TRBJ2-5; unclear D gene. Germline V gene sequence: CDR1 SGHRS, CDR2 YFSETQ. Between the trimmed V and J ends, which lost 0 bases and 2 bases, there was a span of 8 bases. The CDR3 length is 14 residues. The CDR3 region is CASSLGTAQETQYF. The CDR3 DNA is TGCGCCAGCAGCTTGGGAACAGCACAAGAGACCCAGTACTTC.

This clonotype was observed a few times. V usage is TRBV19 and J usage is TRBJ2-2; 11 bases map to TRBD2. The J segment lost 0 bases and the V segment lost 3 bases, leaving 0 bases of the junction unmatched. This CDR3 contains 16 residues. CDR1 and CDR2 (germline): LNHDA, SQIVND (reference sequence). The CDR3 loop reads CASSISGRANTGELFF. The CDR3 DNA reads TGTGCCAGTAGTATTAGCGGGAGGGCGAACACCGGGGAGCTGTTTTTT.

This clonotype was observed a handful of times. The chain joins TRBV27 to TRBJ2-5, with 15 bases matching TRBD2. CDR1 and CDR2 from the germline V gene are MNHEY and SMNVEV (reference sequence). Trimming removed 2 bases from V and 2 bases from J; junction bases left unmatched: 9. The length of the CDR3 is 19 residues. Written as DNA, the CDR3 is TGTGCCAGCAGTTTACCCGGACTAGCGGGAGGGCCGGGGCAAGAGACCCAGTACTTC. This sequence encodes CASSLPGLAGGPGQETQYF.

This clonotype was recorded at least ten times. CDR3 coding DNA: TGCGCCAGCATGGGACAGGGAGCCGTGGATACGCAGTATTTT. Amino acids: CASMGQGAVDTQYF. This rearrangement joins TRBV5-1 to TRBJ2-3; 9 bases line up with TRBD1. From germline, CDR1 is SGHRS and CDR2 YFSETQ. V shed 6 bases and J 6 bases; nucleotides not matched to a gene: 8. The CDR3 covers 14 residues. Looking up the rest from reference TRBV5-1 and TRBJ2-3 gives the full variable domain: KAGVTQTPRYLIKTRGQQVTLSCSPISGHRSVSWYQQTPGQGLQFLFEYFSETQRNKGNFPGRFSGRQFSNSRSEMNVSTLELGDSALYLCASMGQGAVDTQYFGPGTRLTVL.

This chain uses TRBV3-1 with TRBJ2-3; 10 bases agree with TRBD1. The V and J ends lost 2 bases and 4 bases, in that order; junction bases with no gene match: 3. There are 15 residues in the CDR3. Germline CDR1 reads LGHDT; CDR2 reads YNNKEL (reference sequence). CDR3 region: CASSQRGQGSDTQYF. CDR3 sequence (DNA): TGTGCCAGCAGCCAAAGGGGACAGGGGTCAGATACGCAGTATTTT.

This clonotype was counted at least ten times. J is TRBJ2-1 and V is TRBV5-1; possibly TRBD2 for D (6 bases). V dropped 5 bases and J dropped 8 bases, with 17 bases sitting between them. The CDR3 runs 14 residues. The germline gives CDR1 SGHRS, CDR2 YFSETQ. CDR3 sequence: CASSKSGDSHEQFF. The CDR3 DNA reads as TGCGCCAGCAGTAAGTCGGGAGACTCCCATGAGCAGTTCTTC.

This clonotype was counted a few times. CDR3 DNA sequence: TGCAGTGCTTCGGGACTAGCGGGAGGGGTAGCAGATACGCAGTATTTT. Translating gives CSASGLAGGVADTQYF. The J gene is TRBJ2-3, the V gene TRBV20-1; 16 nucleotides agree with TRBD2. V lost 5 bases, J lost 4 bases, and 6 bases stayed unmatched. CDR1 and CDR2 from the germline V gene are DFQATT and SNEGSKA (reference sequence). This CDR3 contains 16 residues.

The table lists this clonotype with many counts. The chain employs TRBV2 and TRBJ1-1; TRBD1 aligns across 7 bases. V lost 8 bases to trimming and J lost 1 base; unmatched junction nucleotides: 4. The CDR3 contains 13 residues. Germline assignment: CDR1 SNHLY and CDR2 FYNNEI. Written as DNA, the CDR3 is TGTGCCAGCCGGGGACAGCCGAACACTGAAGCTTTCTTT. Protein product: CASRGQPNTEAFF.

The chain has TRBV11-2 and TRBJ2-6; D is undetermined. The CDR3 sequence is 12 residues long. V lost 4 bases and J 13 bases, leaving 11 bases between the germline ends. CDR1 and CDR2 (germline): SGHAT, FQNNGV. CDR3 sequence reads: CASSWVPRVLTF. The CDR3 nucleotides read TGTGCCAGCAGCTGGGTCCCGAGAGTCCTGACTTTC.

This clonotype was counted only a few times. V gene TRBV6-5 combines with J gene TRBJ2-7; 7 bases are a match to TRBD2. V lost 2 bases and J lost 6; bases outside the gene matches: 7. The CDR3 length is 14 residues. Germline V gene sequence: CDR1 MNHEY, CDR2 SVGAGI. CDR3 region: CASSYAGTIGEQYF. CDR3 sequence (DNA): TGTGCCAGCAGTTACGCCGGGACTATCGGCGAGCAGTACTTC.

J is TRBJ2-1 and V is TRBV9; 14 nucleotides agree with TRBD2. This CDR3 contains 16 residues. The V and J ends lost 0 bases and 8 bases, in that order; junction bases with no gene match: 4. Germline V gene data show CDR1 as SGDLS and CDR2 as YYNGEE. Written as DNA, the CDR3 is TGTGCCAGCAGCGTAGCTCGACTAGCGGGGGGGGATGAGCAGTTCTTC. Amino acids: CASSVARLAGGDEQFF.

This clonotype was counted a few times. This chain joins TRBV11-2 and TRBJ1-1; possibly TRBD1 for D (5 bases). The ends were cut back, 3 bases at V and 3 bases at J, with 11 bases in the middle. Germline loops: CDR1 SGHAT, CDR2 FQNNGV. The CDR3 contains 14 residues. CDR3 sequence: CASSFGAPDTEAFF. The CDR3 DNA follows: TGTGCCAGCAGCTTCGGGGCCCCGGACACTGAAGCTTTCTTT.

This chain connects TRBV4-1 to TRBJ1-4; the match to TRBD1 covers 7 bases. Germline lookup yields CDR1 MGHRA and CDR2 YSYEKL. The CDR3 is 17 amino acids. The trim removed 1 base at V and 10 bases at J, leaving 15 bases unmatched. For the CDR3, the DNA is TGCGCCAGCAGCCAAGTCGGGACAGCGCCCGTGAGAGGAAAACTGTTTTTT. Encoded protein: CASSQVGTAPVRGKLFF.

This clonotype was seen ten or more times. The chain uses TRBV5-1 and TRBJ2-5; D gene ambiguous. Per the germline V gene, CDR1 is SGHRS and CDR2 is YFSETQ. The CDR3 runs 15 residues. The V end lost 1 base, the J end lost 1 base, and 11 bases lay between the germline ends. CDR3 protein: CASSLSMDLQETQYF. The CDR3 coding sequence is TGCGCCAGCAGCTTGAGTATGGACCTCCAAGAGACCCAGTACTTC.

V gene TRBV5-1 combines with J gene TRBJ2-3; 8 positions match TRBD2. CDR1 SGHRS and CDR2 YFSETQ come from the germline V gene. CDR3 length: 16 residues. With 4 bases clipped from V and 5 bases from J, the junction kept 12 bases outside the gene matches. The CDR3 sequence: CASSANVGGAEDTQYF. In nucleotides, the CDR3 is TGCGCCAGCAGCGCGAACGTCGGGGGGGCAGAAGATACGCAGTATTTT.

The sample holds a few counts of this clonotype. The rearrangement joins TRBV28 to TRBJ2-7, with 10 nucleotides matching TRBD1. The germline gives CDR1 MDHEN, CDR2 SYDVKM. Losses at the gene ends were 8 bases for V and 3 bases for J; bases not matched to a gene: 13. This CDR3 spans 16 amino acids. CDR3 loop: CASSLLAGDRGYEQYF. The CDR3 DNA reads as TGTGCCAGCTCCCTTTTGGCCGGGGACAGGGGCTACGAGCAGTACTTC.

This rearrangement joins TRBV10-1 to TRBJ1-4; TRBD1 is a possible D gene (5 bases). Germline V gene sequence: CDR1 WNHNN, CDR2 SYGVQD (reference sequence). Trimming pared 10 bases from V and 0 bases from J, leaving 9 bases between. The CDR3 has 13 residues. The CDR3 region is CATQTATNEKLFF. CDR3 in DNA: TGCGCCACTCAGACAGCAACTAATGAAAAACTGTTTTTT.

The sample holds a few counts of this clonotype. The chain uses TRBV12-3 or TRBV12-4 and TRBJ2-2; TRBD1 might be the D (5 bases). There are 12 residues in the CDR3. V lost 5 bases to trimming and J lost 6 bases, with 7 bases between them. CDR3 sequence reads: CASSVGAGELFF. CDR3 in DNA: TGTGCCAGCAGTGTAGGGGCCGGGGAGCTGTTTTTT.

V is TRBV20-1 and J is TRBJ2-3; 10 nucleotides line up with TRBD2. Germline V gives CDR1 DFQATT, CDR2 SNEGSKA (reference sequence). The CDR3 is 15 amino acids. V gave up 5 bases and J gave up 1 base; unmatched junction bases: 6. In nucleotides, the CDR3 is TGCAGTGCTTCTTCCGGGACTAGCGGCACAGATACGCAGTATTTT. The encoded protein is CSASSGTSGTDTQYF.

This clonotype was counted a few times. The chain employs TRBV6-1 and TRBJ2-7, with D unclear. V gave up 6 bases and J gave up 0 bases, with 12 bases separating them. The CDR3 has 14 residues. Germline values: CDR1 MNHNS, CDR2 SASEGT. Here the CDR3 reads CASRSFEDSYEQYF. The CDR3, as DNA: TGTGCCAGCAGGTCCTTTGAGGACTCCTACGAGCAGTACTTC.

This clonotype was recorded a few times. The chain carries TRBV11-2 and TRBJ1-4; 9 nucleotides agree with TRBD1. The germline CDR1 and CDR2 sequences are SGHAT and FQNNGV. Trimming took 3 bases from V and 3 from J; bases not matched to a gene: 11. The CDR3 length is 18 residues. The CDR3 nucleotides are TGTGCCAGCAGCTTGACGGGACAGGGTGTATGGCCTAATGAAAAACTGTTTTTT. Translation: CASSLTGQGVWPNEKLFF.

This clonotype was picked up many times. The rearrangement uses TRBV3-1 and TRBJ2-5; tentative D call: TRBD2 (6 bases). From germline, CDR1 is LGHDT and CDR2 YNNKEL (reference sequence). V was pared by 0 bases and J by 4 bases, with 12 bases between. CDR3 size: 15 residues. This CDR3 is CASSQDHGGRETQYF. DNA of the CDR3: TGTGCCAGCAGCCAAGATCATGGGGGGAGAGAGACCCAGTACTTC.